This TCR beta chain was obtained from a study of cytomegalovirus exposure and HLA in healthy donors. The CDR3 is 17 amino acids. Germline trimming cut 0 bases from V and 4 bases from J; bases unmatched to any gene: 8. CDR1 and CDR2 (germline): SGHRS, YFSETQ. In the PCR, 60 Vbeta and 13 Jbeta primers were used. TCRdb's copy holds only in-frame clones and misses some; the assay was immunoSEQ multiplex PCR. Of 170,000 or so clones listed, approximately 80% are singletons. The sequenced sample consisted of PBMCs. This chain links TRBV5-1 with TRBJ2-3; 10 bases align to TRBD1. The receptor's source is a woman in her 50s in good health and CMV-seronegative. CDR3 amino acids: CASSLGPTGGASDTQYF. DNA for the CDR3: TGCGCCAGCAGCTTGGGCCCGACAGGGGGCGCCTCAGATACGCAGTATTTT.